This TCR beta chain comes out of a study of blood T cell repertoires in COVID-19. Germline CDR1 is SEHNR and CDR2 is FQNEAQ (reference sequence). The CDR3 loop spans 15 amino acids. V was pared by 4 bases and J by 4 bases, with 14 bases between. Participant-reported clinical history was the basis for cohort assignment. The table came from immunoSEQ multiplex PCR; TCRdb's copy has only in-frame clones and leaves some out. The data hold 350,000 to 400,000 clones, with over 75% observed a single time. Specimen: PBMCs or T cells enriched from blood (not recorded which). The sequence was collected from a man aged 18 to 30 who had recovered from COVID-19. The chain couples TRBV7-9 to TRBJ2-1; D is unresolved. CDR3: CASSYPRRVYNEQFF. CDR3 nucleotide sequence: TGTGCCAGCAGCTACCCTCGCCGCGTGTACAATGAGCAGTTCTTC. The full variable domain, with the rest looked up from reference TRBV7-9 and TRBJ2-1, is DTGVSQNPRHKITKRGQNVTFRCDPISEHNRLYWYRQTLGQGPEFLTYFQNEAQLEKSRLLSDRFSAERPKGSFSTLEIQRTEQGDSAMYLCASSYPRRVYNEQFFGPGTRLTVL.